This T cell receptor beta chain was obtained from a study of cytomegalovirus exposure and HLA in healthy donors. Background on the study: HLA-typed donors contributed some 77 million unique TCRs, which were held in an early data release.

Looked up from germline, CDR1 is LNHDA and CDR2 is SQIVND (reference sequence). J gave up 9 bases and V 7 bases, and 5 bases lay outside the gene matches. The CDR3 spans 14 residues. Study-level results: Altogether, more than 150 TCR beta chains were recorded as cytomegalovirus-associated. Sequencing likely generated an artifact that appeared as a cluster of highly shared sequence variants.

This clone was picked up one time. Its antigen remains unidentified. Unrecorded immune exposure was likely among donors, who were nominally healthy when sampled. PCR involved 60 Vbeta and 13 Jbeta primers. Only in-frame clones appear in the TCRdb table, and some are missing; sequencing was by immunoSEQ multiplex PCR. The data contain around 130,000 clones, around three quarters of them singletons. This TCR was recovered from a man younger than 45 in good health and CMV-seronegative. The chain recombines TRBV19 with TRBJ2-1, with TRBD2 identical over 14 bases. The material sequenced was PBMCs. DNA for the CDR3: TGTGCCAGTAAGGGACTAGCGGGAGAAGTTGAGCAGTTCTTC. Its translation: CASKGLAGEVEQFF.